One and the same sample provided the 26 T cell receptor beta chains below, sequenced in a study of T-cell reconstitution after alpha-beta-depleted transplantation in children. The TCRbeta library incorporated unique molecular identifiers. MiXCR, applied by TCRdb to the PCR reads, yields one record per CDR3 protein. The data show approximately 240,000 distinct CDR3 sequences, 9.7% seen once. The material was PBMCs from the stem cell graft donor, obtained from the stem cell graft. The receptors shown here come from a human donor who donated a stem cell graft to a child with SCID.

The table lists this clonotype with many counts. The chain joins TRBV6-5 to TRBJ1-1; unclear D gene. Germline CDR1 is MNHEY and CDR2 is SVGAGI. V lost 0 bases to trimming and J lost 6 bases, with 11 bases between them. The CDR3 totals 14 residues. CDR3 amino acids: CASSYSTTYSEAFF. The CDR3 nucleotides are TGTGCCAGCAGTTACTCGACGACCTACTCTGAAGCTTTCTTT.

This clonotype was observed many times. The rearrangement joins TRBV7-8 to TRBJ2-5; TRBD2 matches at 7 bases. V dropped 5 bases and J dropped 4; count of bases not matched to a gene: 7. The CDR3 has 14 residues. Germline assignment: CDR1 SGHVS and CDR2 FQNEAQ. The CDR3 loop reads CASSAGVRLETQYF. CDR3 nucleotide sequence: TGTGCCAGCAGCGCGGGGGTTCGTTTAGAGACCCAGTACTTC. The whole variable domain, filled in from reference TRBV7-8 and TRBJ2-5, reads GAGVSQSPRYKVAKRGQDVALRCDPISGHVSLFWYQQALGQGPEFLTYFQNEAQLDKSGLPSDRFFAERPEGSVSTLKIQRTQQEDSAVYLCASSAGVRLETQYFGPGTRLLVL.

This clonotype was found many times. The chain employs TRBV5-1 and TRBJ1-1; 7 bases fit TRBD1. V trimming: 5 bases; J trimming: 1 base; junction bases outside the gene matches: 8. Germline loops: CDR1 SGHRS, CDR2 YFSETQ. The CDR3 contains 15 residues. CDR3 DNA: TGCGCCAGCAGAAGATCGGGACAGCAGAACACTGAAGCTTTCTTT. This codes for CASRRSGQQNTEAFF.

This clonotype was seen repeatedly, ten times or more. The V call is TRBV7-9, the J call TRBJ2-7, with TRBD1 matching over 10 bases. V dropped 1 base and J dropped 2; count of bases not matched to a gene: 8. CDR3 size: 17 residues. CDR1 is SEHNR, CDR2 FQNEAQ, per germline (reference sequence). CDR3 amino acids: CASSLGKPGQGTYEQYF. As DNA, the CDR3 is TGTGCCAGCAGCTTAGGGAAACCGGGACAGGGGACCTACGAGCAGTACTTC.

The V call is TRBV6-2 or TRBV6-3, the J call TRBJ2-7; D call uncertain. Trimming left V 6 bases short and J 3 bases short, with 12 bases between. CDR1 MNHEY and CDR2 SVGEGT come from the germline V gene. The CDR3 is 13 amino acids. CDR3: CASSLSRFYEQYF. As DNA, the CDR3 is TGTGCCAGCAGCTTAAGTAGATTCTACGAGCAGTACTTC.

This clonotype was observed at least ten times. This sequence joins TRBV6-1 and TRBJ2-5, with unresolved D. Trimming shortened V by 7 bases and J by 0 bases, and 9 bases separated the two germline ends. CDR3 length equals 13 residues. Germline CDR1 reads MNHNS; CDR2 reads SASEGT. CDR3 nucleotide sequence: TGTGCCAGCACCCCTCATTACCAAGAGACCCAGTACTTC. This encodes CASTPHYQETQYF.

This clonotype was seen many times. The rearrangement uses TRBV5-1 and TRBJ1-2; no reliable D call. This CDR3 comprises 15 residues. Germline loops: CDR1 SGHRS, CDR2 YFSETQ. V was shortened by 4 bases and J by 3 bases, with 16 bases between the two germline ends. CDR3 loop: CASSLEAAIHYGYTF. CDR3 sequence (DNA): TGCGCCAGCAGCCTCGAGGCAGCTATACACTATGGCTACACCTTC.

This clonotype has ten or more counts. The chain couples TRBV4-2 to TRBJ2-3; 10 nucleotides line up with TRBD2. CDR1 and CDR2 (germline): LGHNA, YNFKEQ. J gave up 4 bases and V 2 bases, and 3 bases lay outside the gene matches. The CDR3 covers 15 residues. CDR3 coding DNA: TGTGCCAGCAGCCAACCCGGACTAGCGGCAGATACGCAGTATTTT. It translates to CASSQPGLAADTQYF.

This clonotype was picked up many times. The chain carries TRBV20-1 and TRBJ2-7; no firm D call. From germline, CDR1 is DFQATT and CDR2 SNEGSKA (reference sequence). CDR3 length equals 14 residues. Trimming took off 3 bases at V and 4 bases at J, with 16 bases between the two ends. The CDR3 nucleotides are TGCAGTGCTAGCCGGACCGGCTACATTTACGAGCAGTACTTC. The encoded protein is CSASRTGYIYEQYF.

This clonotype was seen many times. This chain connects TRBV20-1 to TRBJ2-7, with TRBD1 as a possible D gene (5 bases). The V end was cut by 6 bases, the J end by 0 bases, with 15 bases between. This CDR3 spans 14 amino acids. The V gene's germline CDR1 is DFQATT and CDR2 SNEGSKA (reference sequence). CDR3 protein: CSAAPDTPSYEQYF. The DNA for the CDR3 is TGCAGTGCAGCCCCGGACACCCCCTCCTACGAGCAGTACTTC.

This clonotype appeared once. This clone may be a read error of a much larger clone one base away. J is TRBJ2-7 and V is TRBV7-9; 7 nucleotides line up with TRBD2. Germline V gene data show CDR1 as SEHNR and CDR2 as FQNEAQ (reference sequence). The CDR3 consists of 15 residues. CDR3 DNA: TGTGCCTGCAGCTTAGTGGGGGGGAACTCCTACGAGCAGTACTTC. Protein product: CACSLVGGNSYEQYF.

The table lists this clonotype with many counts. V gene TRBV7-9 combines with J gene TRBJ1-2, with D unresolved. Germline-derived CDR1 and CDR2 are SEHNR and FQNEAQ (reference sequence). V lost 0 bases, J lost 0 bases, and 8 bases lay in between. This CDR3 is 15 amino acids long. CDR3 bases: TGTGCCAGCAGCTTAGCGCAGACGGCTAACTATGGCTACACCTTC. It yields the protein CASSLAQTANYGYTF.

At least ten counts were recorded for this clonotype. The chain carries TRBV19 and TRBJ2-1, with 10 bases aligning to TRBD2. Losses at the gene ends were 6 bases for V and 5 bases for J; bases not matched to a gene: 10. This CDR3 region has 16 residues. Germline CDR1 and CDR2: LNHDA and SQIVND (reference sequence). The CDR3 DNA reads TGTGCCAGTAGCCCCCTGTGGCTAGCGGGGGACAATGAGCAGTTCTTC. This codes for CASSPLWLAGDNEQFF.

V gene TRBV3-1 combines with J gene TRBJ2-1; D might be TRBD1 or TRBD2, each matching 5 bases. Between the trimmed V and J ends, which lost 10 bases and 7 bases, there was a span of 32 bases. Germline V gene data show CDR1 as LGHDT and CDR2 as YNNKEL (reference sequence). This CDR3 spans 18 amino acids. CDR3 sequence: CAICLVTGYGGGRNEQFF. CDR3 DNA: TGTGCCATCTGTTTAGTTACAGGTTATGGTGGGGGACGGAATGAGCAGTTCTTC.

About this clonotype: A read error is possible here, since a much larger clone lies one base away. The V call is TRBV20-1, the J call TRBJ2-7, with 7 bases that match TRBD1. This CDR3 contains 13 residues. V lost 6 bases, J lost 0 bases, and 5 bases stayed unmatched. Looked up from germline, CDR1 is DFQATT and CDR2 is SNEGSKA (reference sequence). CDR3 DNA: TGCAGTGCAGGGACAGATATCTCCTACGAGCAGTACTTC. Protein product: CSAGTDISYEQYF.

This clonotype was counted once. A read error may explain this, as a much larger clone is one base away. The V and J genes are TRBV29-1 and TRBJ2-7; TRBD1 aligns across 11 bases. Per the germline V gene, CDR1 is SQVTM and CDR2 is ANQGSEA. The CDR3 has 13 residues. The CDR3 is CSVGTGGSYEQSF. The CDR3 nucleotides read TGCAGCGTCGGGACAGGGGGATCCTACGAGCAGTCCTTC.

Note on this clonotype: One base away lies a much larger clone, so this may be a sequencing read error. The rearrangement joins TRBV10-3 to TRBJ2-3; TRBD1 aligns across 10 bases. CDR1 ENHRY and CDR2 SYGVKD come from the germline V gene. This CDR3 is 13 amino acids long. The CDR3 loop reads CAIRTGGIDAQYF. CDR3 DNA: TGTGCCATCCGGACAGGGGGTATAGATGCGCAGTATTTT.

Details on this clonotype: This may stem from a read error, because a much larger clone lies one nucleotide away. The chain carries TRBV5-1 and TRBJ1-2, with D possibly being TRBD1 (5 bases). The germline CDR1 and CDR2 sequences are SGHRS and YFSETQ. The CDR3 runs 18 residues. The CDR3 coding sequence is TGCGCCAGCAGCTTCGGGGGACGATTCCAGAGGGGCAACTATGGCGACACCTTC. Its translation is CASSFGGRFQRGNYGDTF.

This clonotype was seen more than once but under ten times. J is TRBJ1-1 and V is TRBV18; TRBD1 aligns across 8 bases. Trimming cost V 3 bases and J 3 bases; bases outside gene matches: 15. Per germline, CDR1 KGHSH and CDR2 LQKENI. CDR3 length: 18 amino acids. CDR3 loop: CASSPESGTPQGDTEAFF. CDR3 coding DNA: TGTGCCAGCTCACCCGAATCGGGCACCCCACAGGGGGACACTGAAGCTTTCTTT.

This clonotype came up many times. The rearrangement uses TRBV12-3 or TRBV12-4 and TRBJ1-1; D not certain. V lost 6 bases and J 1 base, leaving 18 bases between the germline ends. This CDR3 is built from 16 residues. CDR3 sequence (DNA): TGTGCCAGCAGCATTATCCCGGGTCCCGGGAACACTGAAGCTTTCTTT. Protein sequence: CASSIIPGPGNTEAFF.

This clonotype was counted many times. The genes are TRBV5-1 and TRBJ1-2, with a weak D call TRBD1 (5 bases). This CDR3 is built from 13 residues. V dropped 4 bases and J dropped 11 bases, with 18 bases sitting between them. Per germline, CDR1 SGHRS and CDR2 YFSETQ. This chain's CDR3 is CASSTAPRERYTF. The CDR3 DNA sequence: TGCGCCAGCAGCACGGCTCCCAGGGAGAGGTACACCTTC.

Many counts were recorded for this clonotype. The V and J genes are TRBV4-2 and TRBJ1-1; D is unclear. The CDR3 runs to 15 residues. Germline V gives CDR1 LGHNA, CDR2 YNFKEQ. The V end was cut by 3 bases, the J end by 0 bases, with 11 bases between. The CDR3 region has the DNA TGTGCCAGCAGCCAGCCGGAGCCGGTGAACACTGAAGCTTTCTTT. It codes for CASSQPEPVNTEAFF.

The table lists this clonotype with many counts. The chain couples TRBV12-3 or TRBV12-4 to TRBJ1-5, with TRBD1 as a possible D gene (6 bases). V lost 3 bases, J lost 7 bases, and 13 bases lay in between. The CDR3 has 14 residues. The CDR3 loop is CASSFAAGGQPQHF. The CDR3 DNA reads as TGTGCCAGCAGTTTTGCAGCCGGGGGCCAGCCCCAGCATTTT.

The chain combines TRBV5-1 with TRBJ1-1, with a tentative D call TRBD1 (5 bases). There are 13 residues in the CDR3. Trimming took off 0 bases at V and 6 bases at J, with 9 bases between the two ends. The germline V gene encodes CDR1 SGHRS and CDR2 YFSETQ. The CDR3 DNA reads TGCGCCAGCAGCTTGGTTGGGGCCGCTGAAGCTTTCTTT. This codes for CASSLVGAAEAFF.

As regards this clonotype: A much bigger clone sits one base away, suggesting this may be a read error. The CDR3 region has the DNA TGCGCCAGCAGCTTGCAGGGGGCTTGTGAGCAGTTCTTC. Translation gives CASSLQGACEQFF. This sequence joins TRBV5-1 and TRBJ2-1; 8 bases fit TRBD1. The V and J ends lost 1 base and 9 bases, in that order; junction bases with no gene match: 3. Germline-derived CDR1 and CDR2 are SGHRS and YFSETQ. This CDR3 spans 13 amino acids.

The table lists this clonotype with many counts. V usage is TRBV2 and J usage is TRBJ1-1, with D unclear. CDR1 and CDR2 from the germline V gene are SNHLY and FYNNEI. This CDR3 contains 11 residues. V was trimmed by 10 bases and J by 1 base, leaving 7 bases between them. CDR3 sequence reads: CATRANTEAFF. Here the CDR3 DNA reads TGTGCCACCCGGGCGAACACTGAAGCTTTCTTT.